This paragraph covers one T cell receptor (beta chain) sequence. The sample originates from a study of Ad26.COV2.S vaccination and SARS-CoV-2 variants. Treatment described: around 19 received Ad26.COV2.S at low or high dose, single or two shots; 5 received placebo; per-sample allocation not given. Samples analyzed were those drawn on day 63 after the first vaccine or placebo injection. The vaccine antigen was prefusion-stabilized Wuhan SARS-CoV-2 spike. CDR3 length: 15 amino acids. J was trimmed by 3 bases and V by 6 bases; bases with no gene match: 2. CDR1 is LNHDA and CDR2 is SQIVND in the germline V gene (reference sequence). This table comes from immunoSEQ multiplex PCR, and its TCRdb copy is limited to in-frame clones, with some not included. The sample includes hundreds of thousands of clones, roughly 84% of them seen just once.

The chain recombines TRBV19 with TRBJ1-6, with 10 bases fitting TRBD1. The TCR was taken from a person between 18 and 60 years old who received the Ad26.COV2.S COVID-19 vaccine or a placebo. This specimen consisted of peripheral blood, obtained in a trial of Ad26.COV2.S vaccine versus placebo. CDR3 DNA: TGTGCCAGTAGGACAGGGGGCTTCTATAATTCACCCCTCCACTTT. This codes for CASRTGGFYNSPLHF.